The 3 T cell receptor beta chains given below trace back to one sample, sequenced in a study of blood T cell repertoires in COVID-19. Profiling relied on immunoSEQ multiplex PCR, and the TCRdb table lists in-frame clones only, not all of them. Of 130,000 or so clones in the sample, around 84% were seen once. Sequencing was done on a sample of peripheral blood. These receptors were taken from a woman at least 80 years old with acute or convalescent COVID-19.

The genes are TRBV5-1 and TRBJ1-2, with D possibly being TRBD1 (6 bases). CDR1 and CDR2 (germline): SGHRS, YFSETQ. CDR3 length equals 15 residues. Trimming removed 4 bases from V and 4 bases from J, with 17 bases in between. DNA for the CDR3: TGCGCCAGCAGCCCGTGGGGGGGCGCTAGCTATGGCTACACCTTC. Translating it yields CASSPWGGASYGYTF.

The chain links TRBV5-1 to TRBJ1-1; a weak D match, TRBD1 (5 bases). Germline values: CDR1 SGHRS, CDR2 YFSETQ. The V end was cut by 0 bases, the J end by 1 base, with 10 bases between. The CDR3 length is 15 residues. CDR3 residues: CASSLAGGRNTEAFF. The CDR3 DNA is TGCGCCAGCAGCTTGGCGGGGGGACGGAACACTGAAGCTTTCTTT.

The CDR3 protein is CAWSGGQYQPQHF. The CDR3 nucleotides read TGTGCCTGGAGTGGAGGACAGTATCAGCCCCAGCATTTT. The V gene is TRBV30, the J gene TRBJ1-5; possible D gene TRBD1, 6 bases. The CDR3 runs 13 residues. Germline CDR1 reads GTSNPN; CDR2 reads SVGIG (reference sequence). V was clipped by 1 base and J by 5 bases, with 9 bases between them. Full variable domain (remainder filled in from reference TRBV30 and TRBJ1-5): SQTIHQWPATLVQPVGSPLSLECTVEGTSNPNLYWYRQAAGRGLQLLFYSVGIGQISSEVPQNLSASRPQDRQFILSSKKLLLSDSGFYLCAWSGGQYQPQHFGDGTRLSIL.